A selection of T cell receptor beta chains follows, all from one sample in a study of shared clonotypes between healthy human individuals. The assay was immunoSEQ multiplex PCR, and TCRdb's table has in-frame clones only and misses some. The sample lists around 2,000,000 clones, around 96% occurring once. Sequencing used naive CD8+ T cells sorted from blood. Receptor source: a man younger than 35 in good health. Both conserved end residues are part of each CDR3. The order of the fields is D gene, clone size, J gene, V gene, CDR3 DNA, CDR3 protein. The D gene is left open where the match is weak. Size is omitted from some rows. Given values are once, few, many or a class for expanded clones.

d_gene: -; abundance: -; j_gene: TRBJ1-3; v_gene: TRBV9; CDR3nt: TGTGCCAGCAGCGTAGACCTGGGCATTGGAAACACCATATATTTT; CDR3aa: CASSVDLGIGNTIYF
d_gene: -; abundance: -; j_gene: TRBJ1-1; v_gene: TRBV13; CDR3nt: TGTGCCAGCAGCTTAGTTAACACTGAAGCTTTCTTT; CDR3aa: CASSLVNTEAFF
d_gene: -; abundance: -; j_gene: TRBJ2-7; v_gene: TRBV29-1; CDR3nt: TGCAGCGTTATCACTCTGGAGTACTACGAGCAGTACTTC; CDR3aa: CSVITLEYYEQYF
d_gene: -; abundance: -; j_gene: TRBJ2-7; v_gene: TRBV19; CDR3nt: TGTGCCAGTAGTTTCAGCGCAGGGATCTACGAGCAGTACTTC; CDR3aa: CASSFSAGIYEQYF
d_gene: -; abundance: -; j_gene: TRBJ2-1; v_gene: TRBV6-1; CDR3nt: TGTGCCAGCAGTGGTGAGACTATATACAATGAGCAGTTCTTC; CDR3aa: CASSGETIYNEQFF
d_gene: -; abundance: once; j_gene: TRBJ2-2; v_gene: TRBV7-9; CDR3nt: TGTGCCAGCAGCCAAGACACCGGGGAGCTGTTTTTT; CDR3aa: CASSQDTGELFF
d_gene: -; abundance: -; j_gene: TRBJ2-1; v_gene: TRBV30; CDR3nt: TGTGCCTGGACGCCGGCAGACTACAATGAGCAGTTCTTC; CDR3aa: CAWTPADYNEQFF
d_gene: TRBD2; abundance: -; j_gene: TRBJ2-1; v_gene: TRBV9; CDR3nt: TGTGCCAGCAGCCCCGGGACTAGCGGGAGATCCTACAATGAGCAGTTCTTC; CDR3aa: CASSPGTSGRSYNEQFF
d_gene: -; abundance: -; j_gene: TRBJ1-6; v_gene: TRBV28; CDR3nt: TGTGCCAGCAGTTTACCGCCAGGGAATTCACCCCTCCACTTT; CDR3aa: CASSLPPGNSPLHF
d_gene: -; abundance: once; j_gene: TRBJ2-7; v_gene: TRBV27; CDR3nt: TGTGCCAGCAGTCACTTAGAGAGATACGAGCAGTACTTC; CDR3aa: CASSHLERYEQYF
d_gene: -; abundance: -; j_gene: TRBJ2-3; v_gene: TRBV4-3; CDR3nt: TGCGCCAGCAGTCCCGGGAGCCCAAAGTCAGATACGCAGTATTTT; CDR3aa: CASSPGSPKSDTQYF
d_gene: TRBD2; abundance: -; j_gene: TRBJ2-7; v_gene: TRBV30; CDR3nt: TGTGCCTGGAGTGGAATAGCGGGAGGACAATCCTACGAGCAGTACTTC; CDR3aa: CAWSGIAGGQSYEQYF
d_gene: -; abundance: -; j_gene: TRBJ2-7; v_gene: TRBV2; CDR3nt: TGTGCCACCGGGGGGGCAGGGGGCTACGAGCAGTACTTC; CDR3aa: CATGGAGGYEQYF
d_gene: -; abundance: -; j_gene: TRBJ2-3; v_gene: TRBV9; CDR3nt: TGTGCCAGCAGCGTAGGAGGCGGGGGCTTAGATACGCAGTATTTT; CDR3aa: CASSVGGGGLDTQYF
d_gene: -; abundance: -; j_gene: TRBJ2-5; v_gene: TRBV6-6; CDR3nt: TGTGCCAGCAGTTACGAAGGCGGGTACCAAGAGACCCAGTACTTC; CDR3aa: CASSYEGGYQETQYF
d_gene: -; abundance: -; j_gene: TRBJ2-1; v_gene: TRBV7-9; CDR3nt: TGTGCCAGCAGCTTACTGAAACTGGACAATGAGCAGTTCTTC; CDR3aa: CASSLLKLDNEQFF
d_gene: TRBD2; abundance: -; j_gene: TRBJ2-3; v_gene: TRBV11-2; CDR3nt: TGTGCCAGCAGCCCACGACTAGCGGAAACAGATACGCAGTATTTT; CDR3aa: CASSPRLAETDTQYF
d_gene: -; abundance: -; j_gene: TRBJ1-2; v_gene: TRBV4-1; CDR3nt: TGCGCCAGCAGCCAAGAATCGGGGGTACAGAACTATGGCTACACCTTC; CDR3aa: CASSQESGVQNYGYTF
d_gene: -; abundance: -; j_gene: TRBJ2-7; v_gene: TRBV29-1; CDR3nt: TGCAGCGTTAGGCAGACCCCAGGCGCCTACGAGCAGTACTTC; CDR3aa: CSVRQTPGAYEQYF
d_gene: TRBD2; abundance: -; j_gene: TRBJ2-7; v_gene: TRBV2; CDR3nt: TGTGCCAGCAGTTGGACTAGCGGTTCCTACGAGCAGTACTTC; CDR3aa: CASSWTSGSYEQYF
d_gene: -; abundance: -; j_gene: TRBJ1-2; v_gene: TRBV2; CDR3nt: TGTGCCAGCTCTAACCCAGGGGCCTCCAACTATGGCTACACCTTC; CDR3aa: CASSNPGASNYGYTF
d_gene: -; abundance: -; j_gene: TRBJ2-7; v_gene: TRBV4-1; CDR3nt: TGCGCCAGCAGCCAAGATCGGGGATCCTACGAGCAGTACTTC; CDR3aa: CASSQDRGSYEQYF
d_gene: -; abundance: -; j_gene: TRBJ1-3; v_gene: TRBV4-1; CDR3nt: TGCGCCAGCAGCCAAGTTTCAGGAAAAGGGTCTGGAAACACCATATATTTT; CDR3aa: CASSQVSGKGSGNTIYF
d_gene: TRBD1; abundance: -; j_gene: TRBJ2-2; v_gene: TRBV7-8; CDR3nt: TGTGCCAGCAGCTTTGGGACAGCGAACACCGGGGAGCTGTTTTTT; CDR3aa: CASSFGTANTGELFF
d_gene: TRBD2; abundance: -; j_gene: TRBJ2-1; v_gene: TRBV7-3; CDR3nt: TGTGCCAGCAGCTCGAGCGGGGGGGCCGATGAGCAGTTCTTC; CDR3aa: CASSSSGGADEQFF
d_gene: -; abundance: -; j_gene: TRBJ2-5; v_gene: TRBV6-5; CDR3nt: TGTGCCAGCAGAGCAACCCAGGCTCGAGAGACCCAGTACTTC; CDR3aa: CASRATQARETQYF
d_gene: -; abundance: -; j_gene: TRBJ2-7; v_gene: TRBV5-1; CDR3nt: TGCGCCAGCAGCTTGGCGTTCGGGGAAGGGTTCTACGAGCAGTACTTC; CDR3aa: CASSLAFGEGFYEQYF
d_gene: -; abundance: -; j_gene: TRBJ1-1; v_gene: TRBV4-3; CDR3nt: TGCGCCAGCAGCCAAGATAGCAGCACTGAAGCTTTCTTT; CDR3aa: CASSQDSSTEAFF
d_gene: TRBD2; abundance: -; j_gene: TRBJ2-7; v_gene: TRBV11-2; CDR3nt: TGTGCCAGCAGCTTAATACTAGCGGACCTCTACGAGCAGTACTTC; CDR3aa: CASSLILADLYEQYF
d_gene: -; abundance: -; j_gene: TRBJ1-5; v_gene: TRBV23-1; CDR3nt: TGCGCCAGCAAGGGACCCACTCCCCATAGCAATCAGCCCCAGCATTTT; CDR3aa: CASKGPTPHSNQPQHF
d_gene: -; abundance: once; j_gene: TRBJ2-1; v_gene: TRBV4-1; CDR3nt: TGCGCCAGCAGCCCCTTAGAGGGGACCTACAATGAGCAGTTCTTC; CDR3aa: CASSPLEGTYNEQFF
d_gene: TRBD1; abundance: -; j_gene: TRBJ1-4; v_gene: TRBV6-1; CDR3nt: TGTGCCAGCAGACTACAGGGGTTGAGTGAAAAACTGTTTTTT; CDR3aa: CASRLQGLSEKLFF
d_gene: TRBD2; abundance: -; j_gene: TRBJ2-1; v_gene: TRBV5-1; CDR3nt: TGCGCCAGCAGCTTGGATAAGGGAGGGAGCTCCTACAATGAGCAGTTCTTC; CDR3aa: CASSLDKGGSSYNEQFF
d_gene: -; abundance: -; j_gene: TRBJ2-7; v_gene: TRBV6-5; CDR3nt: TGTGCCAGCGGAGGGGAAAAATACGAGCAGTACTTC; CDR3aa: CASGGEKYEQYF
d_gene: TRBD2; abundance: -; j_gene: TRBJ2-1; v_gene: TRBV7-9; CDR3nt: TGTGCCAGCAGCTCCCTAGCGGGAGGACTCGAGAGCTCCTACAATGAGCAGTTCTTC; CDR3aa: CASSSLAGGLESSYNEQFF
d_gene: TRBD2; abundance: -; j_gene: TRBJ2-3; v_gene: TRBV20-1; CDR3nt: TGCAGTGCTAGACTGGGGGGGGAGCAGTATTTT; CDR3aa: CSARLGGEQYF
d_gene: TRBD1; abundance: -; j_gene: TRBJ1-5; v_gene: TRBV5-6; CDR3nt: TGTGCCAGCAGCTCCGGGACAGGGGGCTCGTTTCAGCCCCAGCATTTT; CDR3aa: CASSSGTGGSFQPQHF